Listed below are T cell receptor beta chains from one sample, sequenced in a study of cytomegalovirus exposure and HLA in healthy donors. Sequenced by immunoSEQ multiplex PCR; TCRdb stores in-frame clones only, minus some. The table records around 130,000 clones, roughly 82% of them present only once. The specimen was PBMCs. Receptors were obtained from a young woman in good health and CMV-seropositive. Each CDR3 is given without its conserved first and last residue. Each record gives: J gene, V gene, CDR3 protein.

>TRBJ2-2|TRBV5-1
ASSLSGMNTGELF
>TRBJ2-3|TRBV9
ASSPQGGTDTQY
>TRBJ1-5|TRBV6-6
ASTDGGNQPQH
>TRBJ2-1|TRBV27
ASSLAGGRYEQF
>TRBJ2-4|TRBV11-2
ASRGIRLEDYDRKNIQY
>TRBJ1-2|TRBV4-2
ASSQDRGHGYT
>TRBJ1-1|TRBV5-1
ASSGGGLAVEVSEAF
>TRBJ2-3|TRBV10-1
ASSEGQSPDTQY
>TRBJ1-2|TRBV5-4
ASSSNDRDYGYT
>TRBJ2-7|TRBV6-1
ASSESSGEACEQY
>TRBJ2-2|TRBV27
ASSSDWGPGELF
>TRBJ2-7|TRBV13
ASSPWDSDSYEQY
>TRBJ2-3|TRBV10-1
ASSDGQGGNADTQY
>TRBJ2-1|TRBV13
ASSPRRGGSINEQF
>TRBJ1-6|TRBV12-5
ASGEQNSPLH
>TRBJ2-3|TRBV27
ASSSLTSGGTDTQY
>TRBJ2-7|TRBV5-4
ASSLSTGNYEQY
>TRBJ2-5|TRBV18
ASSQGQAETQY
>TRBJ1-1|TRBV10-3
AISETTEAF
>TRBJ1-2|TRBV7-9
ASHPGTVYGYT
>TRBJ1-6|TRBV19
ASTGTGSSPLH
>TRBJ1-4|TRBV4-1
ASSLSRGEKLF
>TRBJ2-7|TRBV11-2
ASSWDRGSYEQY
>TRBJ1-1|TRBV7-9
ASSFYLEKAF
>TRBJ2-1|TRBV4-2
ASSQETSGSYNEQF
>TRBJ2-7|TRBV6-1
ASSEWGTYEQY